A single sample gave rise to the 32 T cell receptor beta chains below, sequenced in a study of blood T cell repertoires in COVID-19. Clones were read by immunoSEQ multiplex PCR, and TCRdb kept only the in-frame ones, dropping some. The sample yields 180,000 or so clones, roughly 90% seen once. Sequencing input: peripheral blood. The receptors come from a woman in her sixties with COVID-19, enrolled during active disease.

The chain uses TRBV5-1 and TRBJ1-1, with TRBD1 matching over 8 bases. This CDR3 has 15 residues. From germline, CDR1 is SGHRS and CDR2 YFSETQ. Germline trimming cut 4 bases from V and 5 bases from J; bases unmatched to any gene: 10. In DNA form, the CDR3 reads TGCGCCAGCAGCCAACGGACAGGGAGGGGAACTGAAGCTTTCTTT. Translated, it gives CASSQRTGRGTEAFF.

The chain has TRBV19 and TRBJ2-5; possibly TRBD2 for D (6 bases). The germline V gene encodes CDR1 LNHDA and CDR2 SQIVND (reference sequence). V was trimmed by 8 bases and J by 1 base, leaving 14 bases between them. This CDR3 region has 14 residues. For the CDR3, the DNA is TGTGCCAGTGAAGCGGGCGGATCCCAAGAGACCCAGTACTTC. Residues: CASEAGGSQETQYF.

The rearrangement links TRBV29-1 to TRBJ2-7; 9 nucleotides agree with TRBD2. The trim removed 2 bases at V and 7 bases at J, leaving 15 bases unmatched. Germline V lookup: CDR1 SQVTM, CDR2 ANQGSEA. This CDR3 contains 16 residues. CDR3 loop: CSVEPPFLKRGDEQYF. CDR3 bases: TGCAGCGTTGAACCCCCCTTCCTTAAGCGGGGGGATGAGCAGTACTTC.

The V call is TRBV7-2, the J call TRBJ2-5, with 9 positions matching TRBD1. The CDR3 extends over 16 amino acids. Germline CDR1 SGHTA, CDR2 FQGNSA. V dropped 4 bases and J dropped 4; count of bases not matched to a gene: 10. CDR3 loop: CASSSPTPTGGETQYF. CDR3 nucleotides: TGTGCCAGCAGCTCCCCCACGCCGACAGGGGGAGAGACCCAGTACTTC.

The sample holds one count of this clone. The rearrangement joins TRBV7-2 to TRBJ1-5; D perhaps matches TRBD1 (6 bases). The CDR3 contains 11 residues. CDR1 and CDR2 (germline): SGHTA, FQGNSA. The V end lost 2 bases, the J end lost 13 bases, and 9 bases lay between the germline ends. The CDR3 is CASSLTGSQHF. In DNA, the CDR3 is TGTGCCAGCAGCTTAACAGGGTCTCAGCATTTT.

The rearrangement joins TRBV4-1 to TRBJ2-7, with 15 bases identical to TRBD2. CDR3 size: 15 residues. CDR1 is MGHRA, CDR2 YSYEKL, per germline. Unmatched junction bases numbered 2, after V lost 4 bases and J lost 4 bases. In nucleotides, the CDR3 is TGCGCCAGCAGCCCCGGGACTAGCGGGAGGTACGAGCAGTACTTC. It specifies CASSPGTSGRYEQYF.

This clone showed up just once. V gene TRBV19 combines with J gene TRBJ1-5; TRBD1 is a possible D gene (5 bases). Germline CDR1 is LNHDA and CDR2 is SQIVND (reference sequence). CDR3 size: 15 residues. The V and J ends lost 3 bases and 4 bases respectively, with 13 bases between them. CDR3 DNA: TGTGCCAGTAGTATGGAGGGGCTTCGAAATCAGCCCCAGCATTTT. It codes for CASSMEGLRNQPQHF.

The J gene is TRBJ2-5, the V gene TRBV7-9; 11 bases map to TRBD2. The V gene end was trimmed by 5 bases and the J gene end by 4 bases; junction bases not matched to a gene: 6. The germline V gene has CDR1 SEHNR and CDR2 FQNEAQ (reference sequence). The CDR3 consists of 15 residues. CDR3 DNA: TGTGCCAGCAGCGAGAGACTAGCGGGAACAGAGACCCAGTACTTC. This codes for CASSERLAGTETQYF.

The chain carries TRBV28 and TRBJ2-3; TRBD2 matches 10 bases. CDR1 and CDR2 from the germline V gene are MDHEN and SYDVKM. The junction had 6 bases not matched to a gene; V was cut back by 4 bases and J by 2 bases. This CDR3 has 16 amino acids. CDR3 bases: TGTGCCAGCAGTTCTATACTAGCGGGACCCACAGATACGCAGTATTTT. Encoded protein: CASSSILAGPTDTQYF. Complete variable domain (other parts from reference TRBV28 and TRBJ2-3): DVKVTQSSRYLVKRTGEKVFLECVQDMDHENMFWYRQDPGLGLRLIYFSYDVKMKEKGDIPEGYSVSREKKERFSLILESASTNQTSMYLCASSSILAGPTDTQYFGPGTRLTVL.

The chain is built from TRBV19 and TRBJ2-1; D might be TRBD2 (5 bases). The V gene's germline CDR1 is LNHDA and CDR2 SQIVND (reference sequence). The CDR3 runs to 15 residues. The V gene lost 4 bases and the J gene lost 6 bases, with 16 bases spanning the gap. The CDR3 is CASSTQIGGGNEQFF. Here the CDR3 DNA reads TGTGCCAGTAGTACCCAAATAGGCGGAGGCAATGAGCAGTTCTTC.

The rearrangement links TRBV3-1 (or the pseudogene TRBV3-2) to TRBJ2-1; 12 bases map to TRBD2. This CDR3 spans 16 amino acids. V shed 6 bases, J shed 9 bases, and the junction held 12 bases outside the gene matches. Looked up from germline, CDR1 is LGHDT and CDR2 is YNNKEL (reference sequence). The CDR3 nucleotides are TGTGCCAGCAGTCTTAGGAGACTAGCGGGAGTTCCTGAGCAGTTCTTC. It specifies CASSLRRLAGVPEQFF.

The CDR3 bases are TGTGCCTGGAGTCCCCAGTACAATGAGCAGTTCTTC. This encodes CAWSPQYNEQFF. This chain connects TRBV30 to TRBJ2-1; D unresolved. CDR3 length equals 12 residues. CDR1 GTSNPN and CDR2 SVGIG come from the germline V gene (reference sequence). The ends were cut back, 2 bases at V and 4 bases at J, with 6 bases in the middle.

The rearrangement links TRBV12-3 or TRBV12-4 to TRBJ1-5; no firm D call. Trimming cost V 6 bases and J 2 bases, with 8 bases left between them. The CDR3 sequence is 13 residues long. CDR3 DNA: TGTGCCAGCAGCCTCCAGGGCAATCAGCCCCAGCATTTT. Amino acid sequence: CASSLQGNQPQHF.

This chain connects TRBV5-1 to TRBJ2-5; 12 bases line up with TRBD2. The V gene end was trimmed by 4 bases and the J gene end by 5 bases; junction bases not matched to a gene: 9. In germline, CDR1 is SGHRS, CDR2 YFSETQ. The CDR3 totals 16 residues. The chain's CDR3 is CASSRLTSGRRETQYF. The CDR3, as DNA: TGCGCCAGCAGCCGCTTGACTAGCGGGAGACGGGAGACCCAGTACTTC.

The chain has TRBV30 and TRBJ1-6; 12 bases line up with TRBD1. The CDR3 consists of 15 residues. V lost 5 bases and J lost 7; bases outside the gene matches: 6. Germline V gives CDR1 GTSNPN, CDR2 SVGIG (reference sequence). The chain's CDR3 is CAWFAGQGANSPLHF. The CDR3 DNA follows: TGTGCCTGGTTTGCGGGACAGGGGGCGAATTCACCCCTCCACTTT.

The V gene is TRBV20-1, the J gene TRBJ2-1, with D uncertain. Germline V gives CDR1 DFQATT, CDR2 SNEGSKA (reference sequence). Trimming pared 1 base from V and 8 bases from J, leaving 6 bases between. The CDR3 loop spans 11 amino acids. The CDR3 protein is CSARVGHEQFF. The CDR3 DNA sequence: TGCAGTGCTAGAGTGGGCCATGAGCAGTTCTTC.

This chain links TRBV20-1 with TRBJ1-2; D may be TRBD1 (6 bases). The length of the CDR3 is 12 residues. V was pared by 3 bases and J by 6 bases, with 11 bases between. Germline V gives CDR1 DFQATT, CDR2 SNEGSKA (reference sequence). In nucleotides, the CDR3 is TGCAGTGCTAGTATAACAGGGCATGGCTACACCTTC. This gives the protein CSASITGHGYTF.

This chain links TRBV9 with TRBJ1-1; D is ambiguous. Deletions cut 0 bases from V and 5 bases from J, with 8 bases between. Germline-derived CDR1 and CDR2 are SGDLS and YYNGEE. The length of the CDR3 is 13 residues. In DNA, the CDR3 is TGTGCCAGCAGCGTAGGGTTCGGGACTGAAGCTTTCTTT. It translates to CASSVGFGTEAFF.

The gene calls are TRBV30 and TRBJ1-1, with 9 bases lining up with TRBD1. There are 15 residues in the CDR3. The J segment lost 4 bases and the V segment lost 0 bases, leaving 6 bases of the junction unmatched. Germline V gene data show CDR1 as GTSNPN and CDR2 as SVGIG (reference sequence). The CDR3 region has the DNA TGTGCCTGGAGTGTGTGGACAGGGGTTGCCACTGAAGCTTTCTTT. Amino acids: CAWSVWTGVATEAFF.

V gene TRBV6-2 or TRBV6-3 combines with J gene TRBJ2-1, with 11 nucleotides matching TRBD2. V was clipped by 2 bases and J by 0 bases; unmatched bases: 0. The CDR3 is 16 amino acids. Germline V gives CDR1 MNHEY, CDR2 SVGEGT. CDR3 sequence: CASSYTSGSSYNEQFF. CDR3 coding DNA: TGTGCCAGCAGTTACACTAGCGGGAGCTCCTACAATGAGCAGTTCTTC.

The V call is TRBV7-8, the J call TRBJ1-1, with TRBD1 matching 7 bases. CDR1 is SGHVS and CDR2 is FQNEAQ in the germline V gene. With 1 base clipped from V and 0 bases from J, the junction kept 5 bases outside the gene matches. The CDR3 runs 16 residues. The CDR3, as DNA: TGTGCCAGCAGCTTAGTTAGGGGGCAGGTGAACACTGAAGCTTTCTTT. This translates into CASSLVRGQVNTEAFF.

This rearrangement joins TRBV10-3 to TRBJ1-5, with 9 positions matching TRBD1. The CDR3 covers 15 residues. CDR1 and CDR2 from the germline V gene are ENHRY and SYGVKD. Trimming at V came to 5 bases and at J to 0 bases, leaving 2 bases not matched to a gene. In DNA, the CDR3 is TGTGCCATCAGTCGACAGGGGGGTAGCAATCAGCCCCAGCATTTT. Its protein is CAISRQGGSNQPQHF.

The chain carries TRBV6-6 and TRBJ2-7; D is perhaps TRBD1 (6 bases). CDR3 size: 15 residues. CDR1 is MNHNY, CDR2 SVGAGI, per germline (reference sequence). Between the trimmed V and J ends, which lost 5 bases and 2 bases, there was a span of 16 bases. The CDR3: CASSQRDIKAYEQYF. The CDR3, as DNA: TGTGCCAGCAGTCAAAGGGACATAAAGGCCTACGAGCAGTACTTC.

This clone showed up just a few times. J is TRBJ1-1 and V is TRBV5-6, with a possible D match to TRBD1 (6 bases). Deletions cut 3 bases from V and 0 bases from J, with 6 bases between. The germline gives CDR1 SGHDT, CDR2 YYEEEE. CDR3 length: 13 amino acids. CDR3 nucleotide sequence: TGTGCCAGCAGCTGGACAGTGAACACTGAAGCTTTCTTT. It specifies CASSWTVNTEAFF.

The J gene is TRBJ2-7, the V gene TRBV2; D unclear. The CDR3 loop spans 14 amino acids. Trimming cost V 1 base and J 0 bases, with 7 bases left between them. In germline, CDR1 is SNHLY, CDR2 FYNNEI. CDR3 sequence (DNA): TGTGCCAGCAGTGAAGTTGGAGCCTCCTACGAGCAGTACTTC. Its translation is CASSEVGASYEQYF.

The J gene is TRBJ1-2, the V gene TRBV6-2 or TRBV6-3; no reliable D call. Trimming left V 0 bases short and J 4 bases short, with 12 bases between. Germline V lookup: CDR1 MNHEY, CDR2 SVGEGT. The CDR3 has 15 residues. The CDR3 nucleotides read TGTGCCAGCAGTTACTCGCGAGGGATGGGCTATGGCTACACCTTC. This gives the protein CASSYSRGMGYGYTF.

J is TRBJ2-7 and V is TRBV19, with 9 nucleotides matching TRBD1. This CDR3 comprises 15 residues. Germline loops: CDR1 LNHDA, CDR2 SQIVND (reference sequence). Unmatched junction bases numbered 5, after V lost 1 base and J lost 4 bases. As DNA, the CDR3 is TGTGCCAGTAGTATAGTTGGGACAGGGTCTTACGAGCAGTACTTC. It is translated as CASSIVGTGSYEQYF.

V gene TRBV5-1 combines with J gene TRBJ2-4, with 10 positions matching TRBD1. Trimming took 7 bases from V and 8 from J; bases not matched to a gene: 3. This CDR3 has 12 amino acids. The germline V gene encodes CDR1 SGHRS and CDR2 YFSETQ. The CDR3 DNA reads as TGCGCCAGCGCAGGGACAGGGGACATTCAGTACTTC. Residues: CASAGTGDIQYF.

The rearrangement joins TRBV19 to TRBJ1-1; 7 bases line up with TRBD1. The CDR3 consists of 16 residues. Germline CDR1 and CDR2: LNHDA and SQIVND (reference sequence). V trimming: 6 bases; J trimming: 2 bases; junction bases outside the gene matches: 12. CDR3 DNA sequence: TGTGCCAGTAGCGATATTATGGGGACAGCTAACACTGAAGCTTTCTTT. It codes for CASSDIMGTANTEAFF.

The chain joins TRBV6-2 or TRBV6-3 to TRBJ1-4; D possibly corresponds to TRBD1 (6 bases). V lost 4 bases and J 8 bases, leaving 14 bases between the germline ends. This CDR3 contains 14 residues. CDR1 is MNHEY, CDR2 SVGEGT, per germline. Here the CDR3 DNA reads TGTGCCAGCAGTTCGAACAGGGTAAAGGAAAAACTGTTTTTT. Translating it yields CASSSNRVKEKLFF.

The chain uses TRBV7-2 and TRBJ2-1; D is unresolved. The V end was cut by 2 bases, the J end by 4 bases, with 3 bases between. CDR1 is SGHTA, CDR2 FQGNSA, per germline. The CDR3 spans 12 residues. The CDR3, as DNA: TGTGCCAGCAGCTTATCTTACAATGAGCAGTTCTTC. This codes for CASSLSYNEQFF.

The V call is TRBV2, the J call TRBJ2-1, with a tentative D call TRBD2 (5 bases). The V and J ends lost 6 bases and 7 bases respectively, with 16 bases between them. The CDR3 covers 14 residues. Germline V gives CDR1 SNHLY, CDR2 FYNNEI. CDR3 coding DNA: TGTGCCAGCAGGATGGGGTCTCCGGGGAATGAGCAGTTCTTC. Its translation is CASRMGSPGNEQFF.